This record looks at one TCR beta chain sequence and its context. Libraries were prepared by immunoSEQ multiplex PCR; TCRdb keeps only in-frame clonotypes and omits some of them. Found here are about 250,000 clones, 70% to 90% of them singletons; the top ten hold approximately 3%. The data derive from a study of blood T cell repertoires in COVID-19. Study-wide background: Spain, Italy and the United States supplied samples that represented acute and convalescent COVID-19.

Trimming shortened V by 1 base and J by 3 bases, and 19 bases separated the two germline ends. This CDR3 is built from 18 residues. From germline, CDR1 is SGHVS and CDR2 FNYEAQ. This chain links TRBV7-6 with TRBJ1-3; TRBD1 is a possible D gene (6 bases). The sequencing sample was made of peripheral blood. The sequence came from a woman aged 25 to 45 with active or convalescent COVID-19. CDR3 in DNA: TGTGCCAGCAGCTTAGGAGGGACCGGGGGGGCCTATGGAAACACCATATATTTT. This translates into CASSLGGTGGAYGNTIYF.